Sequencing of this T cell receptor beta chain was carried out in a study of blood T cell repertoires in COVID-19. The overall study: COVID-19 samples from acute and convalescent phases originated in the United States, Italy and Spain. The analysed material was cDNA or gDNA that came from T cells, B-cell-depleted T cells, or PBMCs.

Original analysis: From reference gene primer amplification, estimates of nucleated cell counts were derived. TCRdb keeps only in-frame clones here, not all; method: immunoSEQ multiplex PCR. The DNA was the basis for D and trimming; V, J and clone size are from that table. The sample has fewer than 350,000 clones; around 90% are singletons. Participants, about 18 to 90 years old, spanned fewer than 30 US areas. Trimming pared 2 bases from V and 0 bases from J, leaving 10 bases between. The CDR3 runs 14 residues. Germline V gene lookup returns CDR1 GTSNPN and CDR2 SVGIG (reference sequence). Sequenced sample: PBMCs or T cells enriched from blood (not recorded which). This sequence was found in a woman between 40 and 50 years old with acute COVID-19. V usage is TRBV30 and J usage is TRBJ1-1; D remains unclear. The CDR3 is CAWSRTVMNTEAFF. In DNA, the CDR3 is TGTGCCTGGAGTCGCACTGTTATGAACACTGAAGCTTTCTTT.